This T cell receptor beta chain appears in the sequencing data of a study of identical twins. Overall study results and limits: The models systematically underestimated how much out-of-frame TCR alpha was shared in monozygotic twins. Out-of-frame alpha sequences that twins shared showed excess low generation probability. Fewer insertions were carried by abundant cord blood beta clonotypes, but none was seen in memory repertoires.

Unique molecular identifiers were present on cDNA, and template switching added a universal primer site. In TCRdb, the 5' RACE reads were re-called with MiXCR into one record per CDR3 protein. The repertoire holds 200,000 to 300,000 distinct CDR3 sequences, with about 13% as singletons. There are 13 residues in the CDR3. The V and J ends lost 8 bases and 6 bases respectively, with 14 bases between them. A remark on this clonotype: Its antigen remains unknown.

The same data also went into a second study, on yellow fever vaccine responses in identical twins.

This sequence originates from a woman in her late teens or twenties in good health. This chain uses TRBV12-3 or TRBV12-4 with TRBJ1-5; perhaps TRBD1 as D (6 bases). Specimen: memory (CD45RO+) T cells sorted from blood. The CDR3 protein is CASRGGPSQPQHF. The CDR3 DNA follows: TGTGCCAGCCGCGGGGGGCCTAGTCAGCCCCAGCATTTT.